The sequence of this T cell receptor beta chain was determined in a study of blood T cell repertoires in COVID-19. Turning to the study itself: T cells, B-cell-depleted T cells, or PBMCs provided the cDNA or gDNA that served as material.

The V gene's germline CDR1 is SGHTA and CDR2 FQGNSA. This CDR3 has 14 amino acids. The V gene end was trimmed by 6 bases and the J gene end by 6 bases; junction bases not matched to a gene: 5. Cohort placement rested on clinical history that participants reported themselves. Original handling: It was from reference gene primer amplification that nucleated cell counts were estimated. The protocol was immunoSEQ multiplex PCR, while the TCRdb copy is restricted to in-frame clones and leaves out a portion. That table furnishes V, J and clone size, whereas the DNA furnished D and trimming. The sample includes roughly 220,000 clones, approximately 90% of them seen just once.

Material for sequencing was PBMCs or T cells enriched from blood (not recorded which). V is TRBV7-2 and J is TRBJ1-1; 12 nucleotides line up with TRBD1. The origin of this receptor is a woman aged 40-49 years with acute COVID-19. The CDR3 DNA is TGTGCCAGCAGGGGACAGGGGGCTGAGTCTGAAGCTTTCTTT. Translation gives CASRGQGAESEAFF.